The 9 T cell receptor beta chains reported below all come from one sample, sequenced in a study of response to subunit inactivated influenza vaccine. TCRdb reprocessed the RT-PCR reads with MiXCR, giving one entry per CDR3 protein. The sample lists 650,000 to 800,000 distinct CDR3 sequences, about 15% seen once, with 6% to 8% in the top ten. The specimen was PBMCs from blood, collected 14 to 15 days before vaccination. Source of these receptors: a man aged 45 to 65 who received an inactivated influenza vaccine.

In its sample, this clonotype was seen a few times. This rearrangement joins TRBV5-1 to TRBJ1-5; TRBD1 aligns across 7 bases. The CDR3 totals 16 residues. Germline loops: CDR1 SGHRS, CDR2 YFSETQ. Germline trimming cut 4 bases from V and 0 bases from J; bases unmatched to any gene: 7. The CDR3 DNA reads as TGCGCCAGCAGCGGAACCGGGACAGATAGCAATCAGCCCCAGCATTTT. This translates into CASSGTGTDSNQPQHF.

This clonotype was detected a few times. This chain joins TRBV21-1 and TRBJ2-5; the table's TRBD1 call for D was not verified on the DNA. TRBV21-1 is a pseudogene locus. This CDR3 is 15 amino acids long. The CDR3 sequence: CASSRWTENLETQYF. The CDR3 bases are TGTGCCAGCAGCAGATGGACAGAAAACTTAGAGACCCAGTACTTC.

This clonotype was picked up many times. The chain links TRBV15 to TRBJ2-3; 7 bases are a match to TRBD2. This CDR3 spans 18 amino acids. V dropped 0 bases and J dropped 2; count of bases not matched to a gene: 11. Germline V gives CDR1 LNHNV, CDR2 YYDKDF (reference sequence). The CDR3 DNA reads TGTGCCACCAGCAGAGAGGTCTTAGCGGGCTCCTCCACAGATACGCAGTATTTT. Amino acid sequence: CATSREVLAGSSTDTQYF. Looking up the rest from reference TRBV15 and TRBJ2-3 gives the full variable domain: DAMVIQNPRYQVTQFGKPVTLSCSQTLNHNVMYWYQQKSSQAPKLLFHYYDKDFNNEADTPDNFQSRRPNTSFCFLDIRSPGLGDTAMYLCATSREVLAGSSTDTQYFGPGTRLTVL.

This clonotype came up a few times. CDR3 nucleotides: TGCGCCAGCAGCCAGGTAGAGGGGAACCTGCAGTTCTTC. Translated: CASSQVEGNLQFF. The V gene is TRBV4-3, the J gene TRBJ2-1; D is possibly TRBD1 or TRBD2 (5 bases each). Germline loops: CDR1 LGHNA, CDR2 YSLEER. This CDR3 is 13 amino acids long. Between the trimmed V and J ends, which lost 3 bases and 12 bases, there was a span of 15 bases.

This clonotype occurred a few times. The rearrangement uses TRBV20-1 and TRBJ2-7; D not resolved. This CDR3 has 14 residues. Germline V gene lookup returns CDR1 DFQATT and CDR2 SNEGSKA (reference sequence). V was clipped by 3 bases and J by 2 bases, with 14 bases between them. The CDR3 spells CSASIDPLTYEQYF. The CDR3 nucleotides read TGCAGTGCTAGCATCGATCCACTGACCTACGAGCAGTACTTC.

The chain is built from TRBV15 and TRBJ2-7; unclear D gene. V lost 1 base to trimming and J lost 4 bases, with 8 bases between them. The CDR3 covers 13 residues. Germline values: CDR1 LNHNV, CDR2 YYDKDF (reference sequence). The CDR3 loop reads CATSRVGKYEQYF. The CDR3 DNA reads as TGTGCCACCAGCAGAGTTGGGAAGTACGAGCAGTACTTC. The full variable domain, in which reference TRBV15 and TRBJ2-7 provide the parts outside the CDR3, is DAMVIQNPRYQVTQFGKPVTLSCSQTLNHNVMYWYQQKSSQAPKLLFHYYDKDFNNEADTPDNFQSRRPNTSFCFLDIRSPGLGDTAMYLCATSRVGKYEQYFGPGTRLTVT.

In its sample, this clonotype was seen a few times. J is TRBJ2-2 and V is TRBV5-4; 9 nucleotides line up with TRBD1. The length of the CDR3 is 17 residues. Germline V lookup: CDR1 SGHNT, CDR2 YYREEE (reference sequence). With V trimmed by 2 bases and J by 6 bases, 11 bases remained unmatched. The DNA of the CDR3 is TGTGCCAGCAGCTTCCAACCGGGACAGGGATCCTCCGGGGAGCTGTTTTTT. Its translation is CASSFQPGQGSSGELFF.

This clonotype was detected only a few times. The CDR3 here is CATGSQAGGPKGYEQYF. DNA of the CDR3: TGTGCCACGGGCAGTCAGGCGGGAGGGCCTAAAGGCTACGAGCAGTACTTC. The chain employs TRBV10-3 and TRBJ2-7, with 9 bases lining up with TRBD2. Germline CDR1 and CDR2: ENHRY and SYGVKD. The CDR3 runs to 17 residues. Trimming at V came to 10 bases and at J to 3 bases, leaving 19 bases not matched to a gene.

This clonotype was observed many times. Germline is not matched at one junction end, which may reflect a read error. This chain connects TRBV28 to TRBJ2-3; 11 bases map to TRBD2. Germline CDR1 and CDR2: MDHEN and SYDVKM. The CDR3 spans 15 residues. The chain's CDR3 is CASSLAGGPGDTQYF. CDR3 DNA sequence: TGCGCCAGCAGCTTAGCGGGAGGGCCGGGAGATACGCAGTATTTT.